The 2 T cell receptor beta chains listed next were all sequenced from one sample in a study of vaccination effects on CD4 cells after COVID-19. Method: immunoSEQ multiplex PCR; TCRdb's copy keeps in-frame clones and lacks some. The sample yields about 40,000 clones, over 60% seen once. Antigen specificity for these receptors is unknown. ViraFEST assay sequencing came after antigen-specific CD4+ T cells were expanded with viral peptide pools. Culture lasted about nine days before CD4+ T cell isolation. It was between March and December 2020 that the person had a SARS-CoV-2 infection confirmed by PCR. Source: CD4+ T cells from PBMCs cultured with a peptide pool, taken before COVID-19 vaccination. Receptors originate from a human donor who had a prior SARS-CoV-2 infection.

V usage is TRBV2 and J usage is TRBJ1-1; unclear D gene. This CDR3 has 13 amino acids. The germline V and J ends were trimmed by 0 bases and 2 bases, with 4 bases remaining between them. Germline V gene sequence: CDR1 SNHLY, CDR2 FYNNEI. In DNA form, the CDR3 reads TGTGCCAGCAGTGAAGCCGCCAACACTGAAGCTTTCTTT. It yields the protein CASSEAANTEAFF.

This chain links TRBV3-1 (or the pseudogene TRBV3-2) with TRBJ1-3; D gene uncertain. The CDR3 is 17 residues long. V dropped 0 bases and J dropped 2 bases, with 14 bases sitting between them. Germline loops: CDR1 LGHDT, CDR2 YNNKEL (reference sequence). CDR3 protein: CASSQDRWGITGNTIYF. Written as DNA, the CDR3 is TGTGCCAGCAGCCAAGATAGGTGGGGTATCACTGGAAACACCATATATTTT.